The entry below gives a single TCR beta chain sequence along with its context. Original analysis: Amplification of reference gene primers provided the estimated nucleated cell counts. Using immunoSEQ multiplex PCR, the repertoire was profiled, and TCRdb retains in-frame clones only, with some absent. V and J calls and clone size follow that table, whereas D and trimming were derived from the DNA. The sample contains tens of thousands of clones, approximately 85% of which appear only once. The source of the sample is a study of blood T cell repertoires in COVID-19. Whole-study context: Sites across the United States, Italy and Spain contributed samples from acute and convalescent COVID-19. The cDNA or gDNA used as material had been derived from T cells, B-cell-depleted T cells, or PBMCs.

The CDR3 consists of 15 residues. V lost 0 bases to trimming and J lost 1 base, with 8 bases between them. Germline CDR1 is SGHRS and CDR2 is YFSETQ. This receptor was obtained from a man aged 45-65 years with active COVID-19. The V gene is TRBV5-1, the J gene TRBJ1-5, with D perhaps matching TRBD1 (5 bases). The source material was peripheral blood. Here the CDR3 reads CASSLGTPSNQPQHF. CDR3 in DNA: TGCGCCAGCAGCTTGGGGACACCGAGCAATCAGCCCCAGCATTTT. The full variable domain, completed using reference TRBV5-1 and TRBJ1-5, is KAGVTQTPRYLIKTRGQQVTLSCSPISGHRSVSWYQQTPGQGLQFLFEYFSETQRNKGNFPGRFSGRQFSNSRSEMNVSTLELGDSALYLCASSLGTPSNQPQHFGDGTRLSIL.